The 23 T cell receptor beta chains reported below all come from one sample, sequenced in a study of cytomegalovirus exposure and HLA in healthy donors. The PCR was carried out with 60 Vbeta primers and 13 Jbeta primers. Assay used: immunoSEQ multiplex PCR; TCRdb lists only in-frame clones, some missing. Recorded here are 70,000 to 75,000 clones; the top ten clones represent about 3.8%. Sample: PBMCs. The receptors shown here come from a female donor in good health and CMV-seropositive.

The chain joins TRBV6-5 to TRBJ1-1; 7 nucleotides align to TRBD1. V lost 2 bases, J lost 1 base, and 4 bases stayed unmatched. The CDR3 loop spans 15 amino acids. In germline, CDR1 is MNHEY, CDR2 SVGAGI. CDR3 region: CASSYQGQTNTEAFF. The CDR3 DNA reads as TGTGCCAGCAGTTACCAGGGACAGACGAACACTGAAGCTTTCTTT.

The chain combines TRBV2 with TRBJ2-7; D is unclear. This CDR3 is built from 14 residues. Germline loops: CDR1 SNHLY, CDR2 FYNNEI. Trimming left V 4 bases short and J 3 bases short, with 13 bases between. CDR3 nucleotide sequence: TGTGCCAGCAGTGCCCCGACAAGTAACTACGAGCAGTACTTC. Residues: CASSAPTSNYEQYF.

The J gene is TRBJ1-2, the V gene TRBV18; no clear D gene. Trimming pared 3 bases from V and 4 bases from J, leaving 9 bases between. This CDR3 is 13 amino acids long. CDR1 KGHSH and CDR2 LQKENI come from the germline V gene. CDR3 DNA sequence: TGTGCCAGCTCACCTGGTCTAAGCTATGGCTACACCTTC. This gives the protein CASSPGLSYGYTF.

V gene TRBV15 combines with J gene TRBJ2-7, with 7 bases aligning to TRBD2. This CDR3 is 16 amino acids long. J lost 6 bases, V lost 4 bases, and 15 bases had no gene match. CDR1 and CDR2 (germline): LNHNV, YYDKDF (reference sequence). CDR3 in DNA: TGTGCCACCAGCACCGGGTGGCGGGGGAGGTTCTTCGAGCAGTACTTC. Encoded protein: CATSTGWRGRFFEQYF.

The genes are TRBV4-1 and TRBJ2-4; a weak D match, TRBD1 (6 bases). The CDR3 sequence is 18 residues long. The ends were cut back, 1 base at V and 5 bases at J, with 21 bases in the middle. Germline values: CDR1 MGHRA, CDR2 YSYEKL. CDR3 DNA: TGCGCCAGCAGCCAAGTCTGGGGTTCGGGACATAAGCAAAACATTCAGTACTTC. Its translation: CASSQVWGSGHKQNIQYF.

V and J are TRBV6-6 and TRBJ1-5; the D gene is possibly TRBD1 (6 bases). Trimming left V 0 bases short and J 5 bases short, with 11 bases between. The germline CDR1 and CDR2 sequences are MNHNY and SVGAGI (reference sequence). The CDR3 runs 15 residues. DNA for the CDR3: TGTGCCAGCAGTTACTCACAGGGAGAATATCAGCCCCAGCATTTT. Amino acids: CASSYSQGEYQPQHF.

This chain's CDR3 is CASEGGDTEAFF. CDR3 DNA sequence: TGTGCCAGCGAGGGCGGGGACACTGAAGCTTTCTTT. The chain combines TRBV11-2 with TRBJ1-1; D gene unclear. The V and J ends lost 8 bases and 3 bases respectively, with 10 bases between them. The CDR3 covers 12 residues. Germline CDR1 SGHAT, CDR2 FQNNGV.

V usage is TRBV11-2 and J usage is TRBJ1-5, with 10 positions matching TRBD1. The CDR3 extends over 15 amino acids. After removal of 3 bases from V and 7 bases from J, the junction contained 6 bases not matched to a gene. Germline V gene sequence: CDR1 SGHAT, CDR2 FQNNGV. CDR3 sequence: CASSFGTGEGQPQHF. CDR3 bases: TGTGCCAGCAGCTTCGGGACAGGGGAAGGGCAGCCCCAGCATTTT.

The chain carries TRBV5-1 and TRBJ2-3; 9 nucleotides match TRBD2. CDR3 size: 20 residues. Germline values: CDR1 SGHRS, CDR2 YFSETQ. The trim removed 0 bases at V and 2 bases at J, leaving 16 bases unmatched. CDR3 nucleotide sequence: TGCGCCAGCAGCTTGGTGAGGGGTAGCGGGGGCCGGGGGCTCACAGATACGCAGTATTTT. It translates to CASSLVRGSGGRGLTDTQYF. The entire variable domain, with the rest obtained from reference TRBV5-1 and TRBJ2-3, is as follows: KAGVTQTPRYLIKTRGQQVTLSCSPISGHRSVSWYQQTPGQGLQFLFEYFSETQRNKGNFPGRFSGRQFSNSRSEMNVSTLELGDSALYLCASSLVRGSGGRGLTDTQYFGPGTRLTVL.

V gene TRBV29-1 combines with J gene TRBJ1-4; 9 bases match TRBD1. Germline V CDR1 and CDR2: SQVTM, ANQGSEA. V lost 5 bases to trimming and J lost 5 bases; unmatched junction nucleotides: 3. This CDR3 comprises 13 residues. DNA of the CDR3: TGCAGCGTTACAGGGGGCTGGAATGAAAAACTGTTTTTT. This gives the protein CSVTGGWNEKLFF.

This chain connects TRBV28 to TRBJ1-5, with D possibly matching TRBD1 (5 bases). Germline V lookup: CDR1 MDHEN, CDR2 SYDVKM. V lost 5 bases and J 3 bases, leaving 11 bases between the germline ends. The CDR3 sequence is 14 residues long. Written as DNA, the CDR3 is TGTGCCAGCAGTGGTGGGACTAACAATCAGCCCCAGCATTTT. This sequence encodes CASSGGTNNQPQHF.

The DNA for the CDR3 is TGTGCCAGCTCACACCGGGAATATGGAATCTACGAGCAGTACTTC. Its protein product is CASSHREYGIYEQYF. V gene TRBV18 combines with J gene TRBJ2-7; possible D gene TRBD2, 5 bases. Trimming took 4 bases from V and 3 from J, leaving 16 bases between them. This CDR3 region has 15 residues. The V gene's germline CDR1 is KGHSH and CDR2 LQKENI.

The chain combines TRBV7-2 with TRBJ2-3, with a possible D match to TRBD2 (7 bases). Germline V gene sequence: CDR1 SGHTA, CDR2 FQGNSA. The CDR3 runs to 16 residues. V lost 5 bases and J lost 2, with 17 bases in between. CDR3 loop: CASSTRAGATTDTQYF. The CDR3 region has the DNA TGTGCCAGCAGCACACGGGCGGGGGCAACCACAGATACGCAGTATTTT.

The chain combines TRBV6-5 with TRBJ1-1, with D tentatively TRBD1 (6 bases). V lost 3 bases and J lost 7, with 12 bases in between. Germline lookup yields CDR1 MNHEY and CDR2 SVGAGI. The CDR3 runs to 13 residues. CDR3 residues: CASSYRARGEAFF. The CDR3 DNA sequence: TGTGCCAGCAGTTATCGGGCCAGGGGTGAAGCTTTCTTT.

The J gene is TRBJ1-2, the V gene TRBV28; 8 positions match TRBD1. With V trimmed by 6 bases and J by 6 bases, 9 bases remained unmatched. This CDR3 contains 14 residues. Germline V gives CDR1 MDHEN, CDR2 SYDVKM. The CDR3 here is CASSVPRGLDGYTF. The DNA of the CDR3 is TGTGCCAGCAGCGTTCCCAGGGGGCTTGATGGCTACACCTTC.

Here the CDR3 DNA reads TGTGCCAGCAGCTTAGTTAACGGTGGCTACACCTTC. It specifies CASSLVNGGYTF. The chain has TRBV11-3 and TRBJ1-2; D unresolved. Trimming removed 1 base at V and 7 bases at J, with 7 bases between. Germline CDR1 SGHNT, CDR2 YENEEA. The CDR3 length is 12 residues.

The chain recombines TRBV28 with TRBJ2-7; a possible D gene is TRBD1 (6 bases). The CDR3 is 14 amino acids. Trimming left V 6 bases short and J 6 bases short, with 18 bases between. From germline, CDR1 is MDHEN and CDR2 SYDVKM. This CDR3 reads CASRSPRGLSEQYF. CDR3 DNA sequence: TGTGCCAGCAGGAGCCCCAGGGGCCTGAGCGAGCAGTACTTC.

The chain employs TRBV5-1 and TRBJ1-3, with D unclear. There are 12 residues in the CDR3. V was cut by 10 bases and J by 0 bases, with 8 bases left in between. In germline, CDR1 is SGHRS, CDR2 YFSETQ. CDR3 amino acids: CAGSGSGNTIYF. The CDR3 DNA reads TGCGCCGGATCGGGCTCTGGAAACACCATATATTTT.

This chain links TRBV21-1 with TRBJ2-3; the table's D call, TRBD2, was not checked against the DNA. TRBV21-1 is given as a pseudogene. The CDR3 length is 12 residues. The CDR3 reads CASTTSTDTQYF. CDR3 nucleotide sequence: TGTGCCAGCACAACTAGCACAGATACGCAGTATTTT.

The chain recombines TRBV5-4 with TRBJ1-6; maybe TRBD1 (5 bases). V lost 10 bases to trimming and J lost 6 bases, with 17 bases between them. There are 14 residues in the CDR3. CDR1 and CDR2 (germline): SGHNT, YYREEE (reference sequence). CDR3 DNA sequence: TGTGCCTATGGGGGGGACTTTAGTAATTCACCCCTCCACTTT. This gives the protein CAYGGDFSNSPLHF. The variable domain in full, completed from reference TRBV5-4 and TRBJ1-6, reads ETGVTQSPTHLIKTRGQQVTLRCSSQSGHNTVSWYQQALGQGPQFIFQYYREEENGRGNFPPRFSGLQFPNYSSELNVNALELDDSALYLCAYGGDFSNSPLHFGNGTRLTVT.

The chain carries TRBV11-2 and TRBJ1-1, with unresolved D. From germline, CDR1 is SGHAT and CDR2 FQNNGV. Trimming removed 1 base at V and 7 bases at J, with 7 bases between. The length of the CDR3 is 12 residues. In DNA, the CDR3 is TGTGCCAGCAGCTTAGTAAGCGGTGAAGCTTTCTTT. The encoded protein is CASSLVSGEAFF.

J is TRBJ1-2 and V is TRBV25-1; 8 bases agree with TRBD1. The CDR3 length is 13 residues. V trimming: 4 bases; J trimming: 4 bases; junction bases outside the gene matches: 2. The germline CDR1 and CDR2 sequences are MGHDK and SYGVNS. The CDR3 region is CASSVQGGYGYTF. As DNA, the CDR3 is TGTGCCAGCAGTGTACAGGGGGGCTATGGCTACACCTTC.

The chain employs TRBV5-4 and TRBJ2-7; D gene ambiguous. CDR3 size: 11 residues. Looked up from germline, CDR1 is SGHNT and CDR2 is YYREEE (reference sequence). Trimming left V 0 bases short and J 9 bases short, with 7 bases between. The CDR3 here is CASSLERVQYF. The CDR3 nucleotides read TGTGCCAGCAGCTTGGAACGCGTGCAGTACTTC.